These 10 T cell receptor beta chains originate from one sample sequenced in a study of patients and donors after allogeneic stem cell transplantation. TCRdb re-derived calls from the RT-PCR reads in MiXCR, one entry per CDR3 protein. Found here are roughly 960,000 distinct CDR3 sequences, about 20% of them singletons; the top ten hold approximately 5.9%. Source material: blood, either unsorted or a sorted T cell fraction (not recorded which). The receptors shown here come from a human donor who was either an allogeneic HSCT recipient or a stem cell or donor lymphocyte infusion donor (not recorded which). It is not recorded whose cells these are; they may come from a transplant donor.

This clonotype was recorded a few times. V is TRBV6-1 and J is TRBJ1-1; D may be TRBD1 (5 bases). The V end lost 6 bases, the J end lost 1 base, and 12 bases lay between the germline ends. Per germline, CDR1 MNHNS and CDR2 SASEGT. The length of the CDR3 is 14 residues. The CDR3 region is CASSRGDGNTEAFF. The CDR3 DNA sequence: TGTGCCAGCAGCCGAGGGGATGGGAACACTGAAGCTTTCTTT.

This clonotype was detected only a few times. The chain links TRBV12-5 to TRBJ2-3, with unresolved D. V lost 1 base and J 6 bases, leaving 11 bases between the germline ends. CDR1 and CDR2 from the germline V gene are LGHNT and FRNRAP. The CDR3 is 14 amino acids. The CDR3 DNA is TGTGCTAGTGGTTTGGGGCTCTTATCCGATACGCAGTATTTT. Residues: CASGLGLLSDTQYF.

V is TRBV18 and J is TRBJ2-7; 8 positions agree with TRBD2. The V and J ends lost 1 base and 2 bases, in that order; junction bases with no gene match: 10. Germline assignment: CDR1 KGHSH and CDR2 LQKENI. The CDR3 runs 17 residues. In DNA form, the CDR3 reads TGTGCCAGCTCACCACGAGTTGGCGGGGGGCTTCCCTACGAGCAGTACTTC. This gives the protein CASSPRVGGGLPYEQYF.

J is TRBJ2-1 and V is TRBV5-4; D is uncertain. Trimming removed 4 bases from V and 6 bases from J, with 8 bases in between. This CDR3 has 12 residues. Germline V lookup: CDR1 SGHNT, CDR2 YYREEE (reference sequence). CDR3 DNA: TGTGCCAGCAGCCATATCCTCAATGAGCAGTTCTTC. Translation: CASSHILNEQFF.

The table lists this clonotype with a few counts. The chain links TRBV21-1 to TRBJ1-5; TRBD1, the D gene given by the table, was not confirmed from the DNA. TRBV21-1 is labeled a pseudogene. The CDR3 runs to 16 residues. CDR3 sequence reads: CASALRDRGGGQPQHF. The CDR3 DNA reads TGTGCCAGCGCCCTCCGGGACAGGGGAGGAGGACAGCCCCAGCATTTT.

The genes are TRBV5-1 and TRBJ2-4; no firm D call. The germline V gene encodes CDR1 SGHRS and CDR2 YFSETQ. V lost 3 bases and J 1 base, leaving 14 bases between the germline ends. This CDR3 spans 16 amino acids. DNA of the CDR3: TGCGCCAGCAGCTCGGAACCGGGTAGGGCCAAAAACATTCAGTACTTC. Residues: CASSSEPGRAKNIQYF. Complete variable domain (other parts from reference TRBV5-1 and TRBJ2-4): KAGVTQTPRYLIKTRGQQVTLSCSPISGHRSVSWYQQTPGQGLQFLFEYFSETQRNKGNFPGRFSGRQFSNSRSEMNVSTLELGDSALYLCASSSEPGRAKNIQYFGAGTRLSVL.

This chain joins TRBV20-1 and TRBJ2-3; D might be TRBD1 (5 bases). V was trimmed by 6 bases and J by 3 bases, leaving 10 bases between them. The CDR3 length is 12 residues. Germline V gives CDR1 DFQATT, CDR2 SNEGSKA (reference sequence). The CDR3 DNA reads TGCAGTGCAGGGGTGGTGACAGATACGCAGTATTTT. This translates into CSAGVVTDTQYF.

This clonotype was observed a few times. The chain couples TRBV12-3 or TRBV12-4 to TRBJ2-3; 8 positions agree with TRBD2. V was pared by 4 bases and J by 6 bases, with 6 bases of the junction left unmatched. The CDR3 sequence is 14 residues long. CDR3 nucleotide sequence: TGTGCCAGCAGTTGGACTAGCCAGATTGATACGCAGTATTTT. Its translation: CASSWTSQIDTQYF.

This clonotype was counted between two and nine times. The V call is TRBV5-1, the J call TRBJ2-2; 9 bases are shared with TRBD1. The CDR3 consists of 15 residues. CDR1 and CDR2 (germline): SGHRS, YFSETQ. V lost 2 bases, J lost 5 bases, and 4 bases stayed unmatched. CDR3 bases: TGCGCCAGCAGCTTTGGGACAGGGCTTACCGGGGAGCTGTTTTTT. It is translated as CASSFGTGLTGELFF.

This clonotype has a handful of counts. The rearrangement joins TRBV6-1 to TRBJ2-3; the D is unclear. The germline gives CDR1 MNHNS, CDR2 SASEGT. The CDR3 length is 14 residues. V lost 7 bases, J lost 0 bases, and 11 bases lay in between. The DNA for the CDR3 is TGTGCCAGCAAGGCGGTATTTAGCACAGATACGCAGTATTTT. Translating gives CASKAVFSTDTQYF.